One and the same sample provided the 7 T cell receptor beta chains below, sequenced in a study of identical twins. TCRdb processed the 5' RACE reads anew with MiXCR; each CDR3 protein has one entry. The data hold more than 200,000 distinct CDR3 sequences, with roughly a tenth observed a single time. The sequenced sample was memory (CD45RO+) T cells sorted from blood. Every receptor here comes from a woman between 18 and 29 years old in good health.

This clonotype was picked up many times. The V call is TRBV12-3 or TRBV12-4, the J call TRBJ1-1; no firm D call. This CDR3 spans 14 amino acids. Trimming took 7 bases from V and 0 from J, leaving 12 bases between them. The CDR3 DNA reads as TGTGCCAGCACCGCGTTTCGAGTGAACACTGAAGCTTTCTTT. Protein: CASTAFRVNTEAFF.

A few counts support this clonotype. This chain links TRBV29-1 with TRBJ1-1; D gene unclear. V lost 4 bases and J lost 5, with 5 bases in between. The CDR3 sequence is 10 residues long. CDR1 is SQVTM, CDR2 ANQGSEA, per germline. CDR3 sequence reads: CSVGSTEAFF. The CDR3 coding sequence is TGCAGCGTTGGGAGTACTGAAGCTTTCTTT.

This clonotype came up a few times. This chain uses TRBV15 with TRBJ2-7; 8 bases fit TRBD2. Germline trimming cut 1 base from V and 3 bases from J; bases unmatched to any gene: 5. Germline values: CDR1 LNHNV, CDR2 YYDKDF (reference sequence). The CDR3 is made up of 15 amino acids. The CDR3 protein is CATSRGTGTSYEQYF. The CDR3 DNA reads as TGTGCCACCAGCAGAGGAACCGGGACTAGCTACGAGCAGTACTTC.

This clonotype was detected ten times or more. The CDR3 is CASSLSPTGDTQYF. CDR3 bases: TGTGCCAGCAGTCTCTCCCCGACTGGAGATACGCAGTATTTT. The chain is built from TRBV12-3 or TRBV12-4 and TRBJ2-3; D gene unclear. V lost 5 bases and J lost 5, with 14 bases in between. The CDR3 is 14 residues long.

This clonotype occurred many times. CDR3 in DNA: TGCAGTGCTACCGACAGGGTCCAGACCCAGTACTTC. Protein sequence: CSATDRVQTQYF. The chain combines TRBV20-1 with TRBJ2-5, with 7 bases aligning to TRBD1. The germline CDR1 and CDR2 sequences are DFQATT and SNEGSKA (reference sequence). The CDR3 has 12 amino acids. The V and J ends lost 4 bases and 6 bases, in that order; junction bases with no gene match: 5.

The V call is TRBV7-2, the J call TRBJ2-2; 8 bases agree with TRBD2. CDR3 length equals 15 residues. Trimming took 5 bases from V and 5 from J; bases not matched to a gene: 7. Germline V CDR1 and CDR2: SGHTA, FQGNSA. CDR3 loop: CASSHGGGRTGELFF. CDR3 coding DNA: TGTGCCAGCAGCCATGGGGGCGGGAGGACCGGGGAGCTGTTTTTT.

CDR3 nucleotides: TGTGCCAGCAGTGAAGGGGGAACAGCTAATCAGCCCCAGCATTTT. This codes for CASSEGGTANQPQHF. The J gene is TRBJ1-5, the V gene TRBV2; D gene unclear. The CDR3 extends over 15 amino acids. From germline, CDR1 is SNHLY and CDR2 FYNNEI. Between the trimmed V and J ends, which lost 1 base and 4 bases, there was a span of 11 bases.